The 27 T cell receptor beta chains below were found in one sample sequenced in a study of beta chain features in type 1 diabetes. Expressed TCRB transcripts were sequenced, since all the RNA that had been isolated was reverse transcribed. The repertoire was sequenced with immunoSEQ multiplex PCR; TCRdb's copy has only in-frame clones and lacks some. Found here are tens of thousands of clones, roughly three fifths of them singletons; the top ten hold roughly 2.2%. The material sequenced was Tregs from blood. Receptors were obtained from a woman between 18 and 29 years old in good health.

There are a few counts of this clone. The CDR3 loop is CASSRKPLASGRIESGANVLTF. The DNA of the CDR3 is TGCGCCAGCAGCCGAAAGCCTTTAGCTAGCGGGAGAATAGAGTCTGGGGCCAACGTCCTGACTTTC. The V gene is TRBV4-1, the J gene TRBJ2-6; 10 bases map to TRBD2. CDR3 length: 22 residues. Germline CDR1 reads MGHRA; CDR2 reads YSYEKL. Losses at the gene ends were 4 bases for V and 1 base for J; bases not matched to a gene: 19.

This clone ranks as medium-sized. The chain has TRBV28 and TRBJ1-5; TRBD1 is a possible D gene (5 bases). This CDR3 is 14 amino acids long. With 5 bases removed from V and 4 bases from J, the gap between germline ends came to 12 bases. The germline V gene has CDR1 MDHEN and CDR2 SYDVKM. This chain's CDR3 is CASSQKGRNQPQHF. The CDR3 bases are TGTGCCAGCAGTCAAAAGGGGAGGAATCAGCCCCAGCATTTT. The full variable domain, rest sourced from reference TRBV28 and TRBJ1-5, is DVKVTQSSRYLVKRTGEKVFLECVQDMDHENMFWYRQDPGLGLRLIYFSYDVKMKEKGDIPEGYSVSREKKERFSLILESASTNQTSMYLCASSQKGRNQPQHFGDGTRLSIL.

The chain couples TRBV7-9 to TRBJ1-4, with a weak D call TRBD1 (5 bases). CDR1 SEHNR and CDR2 FQNEAQ come from the germline V gene (reference sequence). Trimming stripped 8 bases from V and 5 bases from J, with 12 bases between. The CDR3 runs 13 residues. The CDR3 reads CASDGGTNEKLFF. The CDR3 DNA follows: TGTGCCAGCGATGGGGGGACCAATGAAAAACTGTTTTTT.

With respect to this clone: An end of the junction differs from the germline gene, which may be a read error. The genes are TRBV7-2 and TRBJ1-5, with unresolved D. The germline CDR1 and CDR2 sequences are SGHTA and FQGNSA. The CDR3 contains 14 residues. The CDR3 spells CASTLAGATQPQHF. As DNA, the CDR3 is TGTGCCAGCACCTTAGCTGGAGCGACCCAGCCCCAGCATTTT. The full variable domain, in which reference TRBV7-2 and TRBJ1-5 provide the parts outside the CDR3, is GAGVSQSPSNKVTEKGKDVELRCDPISGHTALYWYRQSLGQGLEFLIYFQGNSAPDKSGLPSDRFSAERTGGSVSTLTIQRTQQEDSAVYLCASTLAGATQPQHFGDGTRLSIL.

This clone has just a few counts. The V and J genes are TRBV15 and TRBJ2-5; 10 nucleotides line up with TRBD1. The CDR3 totals 15 residues. V dropped 4 bases and J dropped 1; count of bases not matched to a gene: 3. In germline, CDR1 is LNHNV, CDR2 YYDKDF (reference sequence). The CDR3 spells CATSTGQGGQETQYF. CDR3 bases: TGTGCCACCAGCACTGGACAGGGGGGCCAAGAGACCCAGTACTTC.

This chain joins TRBV21-1 and TRBJ1-5; no DNA check was done on the table's D call, TRBD1. TRBV21-1 is deemed a pseudogene. The CDR3 is 16 amino acids. CDR3 loop: CASSTNPGQGAQPQHF. CDR3 in DNA: TGTGCCAGCAGCACTAATCCGGGACAGGGGGCACAGCCCCAGCATTTT.

The chain is built from TRBV6-1 and TRBJ1-2; 10 bases fit TRBD1. Germline V gene lookup returns CDR1 MNHNS and CDR2 SASEGT. V trimming: 6 bases; J trimming: 5 bases; junction bases outside the gene matches: 9. This CDR3 is 15 amino acids long. The CDR3 region is CASRRPGQGIYGYTF. The CDR3 DNA reads TGTGCCAGCAGAAGACCGGGACAGGGGATTTATGGCTACACCTTC.

This clone was picked up a small number of times. The rearrangement uses TRBV11-2 and TRBJ2-1; 9 nucleotides match TRBD2. The CDR3 has 16 residues. J gave up 3 bases and V 2 bases, and 5 bases lay outside the gene matches. Germline V gene data show CDR1 as SGHAT and CDR2 as FQNNGV. The CDR3 loop is CASSLSASGNYNEQFF. DNA for the CDR3: TGTGCCAGCAGCTTATCAGCTAGCGGGAACTACAATGAGCAGTTCTTC.

This clone was seen more than once but under ten times. The chain is built from TRBV7-2 and TRBJ2-2; maybe TRBD1 (7 bases). The CDR3 is 14 residues long. Trimming took off 5 bases at V and 6 bases at J, with 13 bases between the two ends. CDR1 is SGHTA and CDR2 is FQGNSA in the germline V gene. CDR3 sequence (DNA): TGTGCCAGCAGCCCCCTCAGGGGGGCCGGGGAGCTGTTTTTT. It specifies CASSPLRGAGELFF.

This clone was found a few times. The chain joins TRBV7-9 to TRBJ2-4; 7 bases agree with TRBD2. The junction had 6 bases not matched to a gene; V was cut back by 5 bases and J by 2 bases. The CDR3 length is 15 residues. Germline CDR1 reads SEHNR; CDR2 reads FQNEAQ (reference sequence). The CDR3 protein is CASSSGGVTKNIQYF. DNA for the CDR3: TGTGCCAGCAGCAGTGGGGGGGTTACCAAAAACATTCAGTACTTC.

V and J are TRBV2 and TRBJ1-1; tentatively, D is TRBD1 (5 bases). CDR3 length equals 13 residues. Trimming stripped 4 bases from V and 4 bases from J, with 10 bases between. Per germline, CDR1 SNHLY and CDR2 FYNNEI. For the CDR3, the DNA is TGTGCCAGCAGTGGGCAGGGAACCACTGAAGCTTTCTTT. Its protein product is CASSGQGTTEAFF.

This clone was observed a few times. The J gene is TRBJ2-3, the V gene TRBV9; D remains ambiguous. CDR1 and CDR2 from the germline V gene are SGDLS and YYNGEE. Trimming took off 0 bases at V and 1 base at J, with 12 bases between the two ends. The CDR3 sequence is 16 residues long. The CDR3 sequence is CASSVGVEARTDTQYF. For the CDR3, the DNA is TGTGCCAGCAGCGTAGGGGTTGAGGCCCGCACAGATACGCAGTATTTT.

The chain joins TRBV6-1 to TRBJ2-7; 7 bases agree with TRBD1. Germline V gene lookup returns CDR1 MNHNS and CDR2 SASEGT. J lost 3 bases, V lost 5 bases, and 1 base had no gene match. The CDR3 covers 12 residues. CDR3 loop: CASSNRGYEQYF. The CDR3 DNA reads TGTGCCAGCAGTAACAGGGGCTACGAGCAGTACTTC.

This clone appeared a few times. The chain has TRBV7-9 and TRBJ2-1, with D perhaps TRBD2 (6 bases). The V gene's germline CDR1 is SEHNR and CDR2 FQNEAQ (reference sequence). This CDR3 has 16 amino acids. The V end was cut by 5 bases, the J end by 2 bases, with 16 bases between. Written as DNA, the CDR3 is TGTGCCAGCAGCCCCGCCGGGCTAGCGCCCTACAATGAGCAGTTCTTC. Translation: CASSPAGLAPYNEQFF. Looking up the rest from reference TRBV7-9 and TRBJ2-1 gives the full variable domain: DTGVSQNPRHKITKRGQNVTFRCDPISEHNRLYWYRQTLGQGPEFLTYFQNEAQLEKSRLLSDRFSAERPKGSFSTLEIQRTEQGDSAMYLCASSPAGLAPYNEQFFGPGTRLTVL.

V and J are TRBV4-3 and TRBJ2-2; no firm D call. The CDR3 is made up of 14 amino acids. CDR1 and CDR2 (germline): LGHNA, YSLEER. Between the trimmed V and J ends, which lost 4 bases and 0 bases, there was a span of 6 bases. The CDR3 coding sequence is TGCGCCAGCAGCCCGTATGCGAACACCGGGGAGCTGTTTTTT. This translates into CASSPYANTGELFF.

This clone was found a few times. This sequence joins TRBV6-5 and TRBJ2-7, with 9 positions matching TRBD1. This CDR3 contains 16 residues. The V and J ends lost 1 base and 6 bases, in that order; junction bases with no gene match: 10. Germline V gives CDR1 MNHEY, CDR2 SVGAGI. CDR3 in amino acids: CASSYWVDRGLGEQYF. The CDR3 DNA reads as TGTGCCAGCAGTTACTGGGTGGACAGGGGCCTCGGCGAGCAGTACTTC.

The chain carries TRBV4-2 and TRBJ1-2, with TRBD1 identical over 8 bases. The V segment lost 4 bases and the J segment 3 bases; nucleotides outside the gene matches: 4. This CDR3 region has 14 residues. From germline, CDR1 is LGHNA and CDR2 YNFKEQ. The CDR3 nucleotides read TGTGCCAGCAGCCGGACAGGGAGGGACTATGGCTACACCTTC. Translating gives CASSRTGRDYGYTF.

There are a few counts of this clone. The chain employs TRBV5-1 and TRBJ1-1; 9 nucleotides agree with TRBD1. The germline V gene has CDR1 SGHRS and CDR2 YFSETQ. CDR3 length equals 16 residues. The J segment lost 1 base and the V segment lost 5 bases, leaving 9 bases of the junction unmatched. CDR3 protein: CASRFGQGSGNTEAFF. DNA of the CDR3: TGCGCCAGCAGATTCGGACAGGGGAGCGGGAACACTGAAGCTTTCTTT.

This chain uses TRBV2 with TRBJ1-2; unclear D gene. The CDR3 consists of 14 residues. Germline assignment: CDR1 SNHLY and CDR2 FYNNEI. The V and J ends lost 8 bases and 1 base respectively, with 14 bases between them. CDR3 amino acids: CASSLRRINYGYTF. In DNA, the CDR3 is TGTGCCAGCTCTTTGAGGCGGATTAACTATGGCTACACCTTC.

This chain links TRBV6-5 with TRBJ1-1; D possibly corresponds to TRBD1 (6 bases). Germline assignment: CDR1 MNHEY and CDR2 SVGAGI. Trimming took 7 bases from V and 11 from J, leaving 23 bases between them. This CDR3 is 14 amino acids long. CDR3 protein: CASINWGGRPTAFF. The DNA of the CDR3 is TGTGCCAGCATTAATTGGGGGGGGCGCCCCACGGCTTTCTTT.

This clone appeared a few times. This chain uses TRBV30 with TRBJ2-3, with TRBD2 identical over 7 bases. Germline V gene sequence: CDR1 GTSNPN, CDR2 SVGIG (reference sequence). This CDR3 is built from 17 residues. The junction had 12 bases not matched to a gene; V was cut back by 3 bases and J by 0 bases. CDR3 nucleotide sequence: TGTGCCTGGAGGGGGGGGAGGGCGGACCCTAGCACAGATACGCAGTATTTT. Protein product: CAWRGGRADPSTDTQYF.

This chain uses TRBV18 with TRBJ2-2; the D gene is possibly TRBD2 (6 bases). Germline V gene sequence: CDR1 KGHSH, CDR2 LQKENI. V was pared by 1 base and J by 3 bases, with 6 bases between. CDR3 length equals 14 residues. This chain's CDR3 is CASSPREDTGELFF. CDR3 nucleotide sequence: TGTGCCAGCTCACCACGGGAGGACACCGGGGAGCTGTTTTTT.

This chain links TRBV18 with TRBJ1-4, with a weak D call TRBD1 (6 bases). CDR3 length: 17 amino acids. Looked up from germline, CDR1 is KGHSH and CDR2 is LQKENI. V dropped 3 bases and J dropped 3 bases, with 17 bases sitting between them. CDR3 sequence: CASSPLGGPTANEKLFF. The CDR3 bases are TGTGCCAGCTCACCCTTGGGGGGGCCCACGGCTAATGAAAAACTGTTTTTT.

This clone appeared a few times. The V call is TRBV7-9, the J call TRBJ2-3; 9 positions match TRBD2. The CDR3 spans 16 residues. The V and J ends lost 4 bases and 7 bases, in that order; junction bases with no gene match: 12. Germline V gene sequence: CDR1 SEHNR, CDR2 FQNEAQ (reference sequence). The CDR3 nucleotides read TGTGCCAGCAGCTCCCAGGGCGGGAGGGCAGGAAATACGCAGTATTTT. Translating it yields CASSSQGGRAGNTQYF.

This rearrangement joins TRBV2 to TRBJ2-5, with 7 bases lining up with TRBD1. The J call may be faulty, since TRBJ2-7 better matches the DNA end. Germline CDR1 is SNHLY and CDR2 is FYNNEI. This CDR3 region has 15 residues. The CDR3 DNA follows: TGTGCCAGCAGCACGGACAGGTTGATCTCCTACGAGCAGTACTTC. Its protein is CASSTDRLISYEQYF.

The V gene is TRBV30, the J gene TRBJ1-2; 8 positions agree with TRBD1. CDR3 length: 12 amino acids. Per germline, CDR1 GTSNPN and CDR2 SVGIG (reference sequence). V dropped 8 bases and J dropped 3; count of bases not matched to a gene: 5. This chain's CDR3 is CAADRAYYGYTF. The CDR3 region has the DNA TGTGCCGCGGACAGGGCTTACTATGGCTACACCTTC.

The chain is built from TRBV19 and TRBJ1-2, with 8 bases matching TRBD1. The germline CDR1 and CDR2 sequences are LNHDA and SQIVND (reference sequence). This CDR3 has 13 amino acids. V trimming: 4 bases; J trimming: 5 bases; junction bases outside the gene matches: 3. The CDR3 DNA reads TGTGCCAGTAGTACACAGGGGGATTATGGCTACACCTTC. The encoded protein is CASSTQGDYGYTF.